This entry describes one T cell receptor beta chain. Its target antigen remains unknown. The sample holds no much larger clone one base away, and base qualities are not on file. The germline V and J ends show losses of 0 bases and 6 bases respectively, and no gene match explains 5 bases of the junction. The germline V gene (reference sequence) provides CDR1 LNHNV and CDR2 YYDKDF. The CDR3 sequence holds 14 residues, the cysteine and phenylalanine included. The sequence is cut down to CDR3 DNA, 42 bases in frame from base 1. Patients with a history of autoimmune disease or receiving systemic immunosuppression were excluded from the trial. Peripheral blood for TCR sequencing was collected from all dose cohorts at baseline, on cycle 4 day 1, and on cycle 7 day 1. The samples were drawn from a first-in-human, open-label, multicenter phase I dose-escalation trial of ivuxolimab. Adults with locally advanced or metastatic melanoma, renal cell, hepatocellular, or head and neck squamous cell carcinoma were enrolled in the trial. Before TCR sequencing, CD4+ T cells and CD8+ T cells from peripheral blood were sorted into separate populations.

The data are from a study of OX40 agonist ivuxolimab in advanced cancers. Background for the entire study: The costimulatory receptor OX40 (CD134) was targeted by ivuxolimab, a fully human IgG2 agonistic monoclonal antibody. Prior anti-PD-1, anti-PD-L1 or anti-CTLA-4 therapy was permitted, and 40% of dose-escalation patients had received checkpoint inhibitors. In the dose-escalation cohort, 75% to 90% of patients were male, and the mean age was approximately 60 years with a range of about 20 to 80. Of the approximately 54 dose-escalation patients, hepatocellular carcinoma was present in 19, melanoma in around 15, renal cell carcinoma in 9 and head and neck cancer in 9. The paper describes the monotherapy dose-escalation part (N ≈ 52 patients) of the phase I trial of ivuxolimab. Partial responses occurred in three dose-escalation patients: two with cutaneous melanoma and one with hepatocellular carcinoma. The point of sequencing TCRbeta in the periphery was to test whether ivuxolimab changed TCR sequence diversity and drove clonal T-cell expansion. Intravenous ivuxolimab was administered to patients every 2 weeks at six dose levels: 0.01, 0.1, 0.3, 1.5, 3 and 10 mg/kg. Beyond this particular receptor, the publication reports: Antigen specificity was not determined for the clonally expanded peripheral T cells. Low levels of normalized T-cell clonal expansion were also shown by some nonresponding patients. After ivuxolimab, expanded clones were on average more numerous among CD8+ T cells than among CD4+ T cells. At doses of 0.1 to 3.0 mg/kg, clonal expansion of both CD4+ and CD8+ T cells in blood was seen between baseline and week 6. Partial responders in the 0.1-3.0 mg/kg groups had among the lowest normalized peripheral clonal expansion, especially among CD8+ T cells.

Genomic DNA was extracted from sorted cells for sequencing of the TCRbeta CDR3 region. TCRbeta CDR3 regions were sequenced using the immunoSEQ Assay. Sourced from immuneACCESS, this table was stored by TCRdb with only in-frame sequences that have V and J called. A share of the clones is absent; for the studies checked, an unresolved V gene accounts for under half, and the remainder has no known explanation. Present in this sample are roughly 48,000 clones, almost 80% of which were seen just once. The ten largest clonotypes hold 7.9% of the sample. Specimen: CD4+ or CD8+ T cells sorted from blood, collected in a trial of the OX40 agonist ivuxolimab. The TCR sequence derives from an adult with an advanced solid tumor such as melanoma, head and neck, liver or kidney cancer. Rearrangement joined TRBV15 to TRBJ2-7; TRBD1 lines up with 7 middle nucleotides. The CDR3 reads CATSRDGQAGEQYF. The sequence in DNA is TGTGCCACCAGCAGAGACGGACAGGCGGGCGAGCAGTACTTC.